This TCR beta chain came from a study of T cell changes during pregnancy in multiple sclerosis (dated by TCRdb to about 2019). Background for the entire study: The study examined how the T cell repertoire changed over the course of pregnancy in women with multiple sclerosis.

The method was the immunoSEQ multiplex PCR assay. This immuneACCESS table, as held by TCRdb, lists in-frame sequences with V and J called but not all clones. Of the missing ones, under half trace to an unresolved V gene in checked studies; the others have no known cause. In this sample the table shows some 80,000 clones, around 90% of which occur a single time. The ten largest clones add up to under 1.5% of the sample. The CDR3 has 14 amino acids, counting the end cysteine and phenylalanine. Kept here is only the CDR3 DNA, which spans 42 bases and is read in frame from base 1. V was cut back by 4 bases and J by 4 bases, leaving a gap of 15 bases between them. Taken from the germline V gene (reference sequence), the CDR1 and CDR2 loops are SGHNT and YYREEE. Remarks on this clone: Its cognate antigen has yet to be identified. Per-base qualities were not stored, and no clone one base away is much larger.

Here the sequenced sample was peripheral blood, taken before pregnancy. This sequence uses TRBV5-4 and TRBJ2-7; a confident D gene designation cannot be given. This receptor was taken from a female donor with multiple sclerosis, enrolled in a pregnancy study. This receptor has the CDR3 CASSPSTSGYEQYF. The bases are TGTGCCAGCAGCCCATCGACTTCCGGATACGAGCAGTACTTC.